Listed below are T cell receptor beta chains from one sample, sequenced in a study of T cell repertoires in ileal Crohn's disease. TCRdb keeps only in-frame clones here, not all; method: immunoSEQ multiplex PCR. The sample lists 4,500 to 6,500 clones; roughly 84% were seen once. The specimen was ileal tissue. The receptors come from an adult with Crohn's disease. CDR3s include the opening cysteine and the closing phenylalanine or tryptophan. Each record gives: V gene, D gene, J gene, clone size, CDR3 DNA, CDR3 protein. The D gene is left open where the match is weak. Clone size is shown for a subset of rows, as once, few, many or a class of expanded clone.

TRBV14	-	TRBJ1-2	few	TGTGCCAGCAGCCAAAGAGGCGGCAGTCAAAACTATGGCTACACCTTC	CASSQRGGSQNYGYTF
TRBV4-1	-	TRBJ2-5	-	TGCGCCAGCAGCCAAGTGCAGGGGATCCAAGAGACCCAGTACTTC	CASSQVQGIQETQYF
TRBV9	-	TRBJ1-1	once	TGTGCCAGCAGCGTAGCTTCGAAAACTGAAGCTTTCTTT	CASSVASKTEAFF
TRBV4-2	-	TRBJ2-7	-	TGTGCCAGCAGCCATGACCGGGACAACTACGAGCAGTACTTC	CASSHDRDNYEQYF
TRBV14	TRBD2	TRBJ2-7	-	TGTGCCAGCAGCCGGACTAGCCGGTACGAGCAGTACTTC	CASSRTSRYEQYF
TRBV7-6	TRBD2	TRBJ2-7	-	TGTGCCAGCAGCTTAGGGGTGCGGGAGAACTACGAGCAGTACTTC	CASSLGVRENYEQYF
TRBV7-9	-	TRBJ1-3	once	TGTGCCAGCAGCTTTCCGGGCAGCTACTCTGGAAACACCATATATTTT	CASSFPGSYSGNTIYF
TRBV13	-	TRBJ2-5	-	TGTGCCAGCAGCTTAGGTATAGGGAGAGAGACCCAGTACTTC	CASSLGIGRETQYF
TRBV5-4	-	TRBJ1-1	-	TGTGCCAGCAGCCTCAACAGAAACACTGAAGCTTTCTTT	CASSLNRNTEAFF
TRBV27	TRBD2	TRBJ2-5	-	TGTGCCAGCAGTTTAGGGAGGGTGGGACTAGCGTTCCAAGAGACCCAGTACTTC	CASSLGRVGLAFQETQYF
TRBV28	-	TRBJ1-1	-	TGTGCCAGCAGTCCCGGACAGAGGAACACTGAAGCTTTCTTT	CASSPGQRNTEAFF
TRBV9	-	TRBJ1-1	-	TGTGCCAGCAGCCCTAGGACTGAAGCTTTCTTT	CASSPRTEAFF
TRBV19	TRBD1	TRBJ1-2	-	TGTGCCAGTAGTCGGGACAGCAAAACCTATGGCTACACCTTC	CASSRDSKTYGYTF
TRBV25-1	-	TRBJ1-2	-	TGTGCCAGCAGTATGTGGACAGAGGGTGGCTACACCTTC	CASSMWTEGGYTF
TRBV15	-	TRBJ2-1	-	TGTGCCACCAGCACCCTAGGGGGGGGCGGGCAGTTCTTC	CATSTLGGGGQFF
TRBV5-6	TRBD1	TRBJ1-4	-	TGTGCCAGCAGCACTCGGACAGGAGAGAAACTGTTTTTT	CASSTRTGEKLFF
TRBV2	-	TRBJ1-5	-	TGTGCCAGCAGTGAGGGCATCGGGGGCCATCAGCCCCAGCATTTT	CASSEGIGGHQPQHF
TRBV29-1	-	TRBJ2-1	-	TGCAGCGCTGCAGTCCGGGCGAGCACCTACAATGAGCAGTTCTTC	CSAAVRASTYNEQFF
TRBV29-1	TRBD2	TRBJ2-7	-	TGCAGCGTTGAAGAGGCTAGCGGGGGTAAAGAGCAGTACTTC	CSVEEASGGKEQYF
TRBV5-4	-	TRBJ2-7	-	TGTGCCAGCAGCTCCGATAATTACGAGCAGTACTTC	CASSSDNYEQYF
TRBV18	TRBD2	TRBJ2-1	-	TGTGCCAGCTCACTAACTAGCGGAACTTACAATGAGCAGTTCTTC	CASSLTSGTYNEQFF
TRBV11-2	-	TRBJ2-7	-	TGTGCCAGCAGCTTAGATAGGGGCTTCCACGAGCAGTACTTC	CASSLDRGFHEQYF